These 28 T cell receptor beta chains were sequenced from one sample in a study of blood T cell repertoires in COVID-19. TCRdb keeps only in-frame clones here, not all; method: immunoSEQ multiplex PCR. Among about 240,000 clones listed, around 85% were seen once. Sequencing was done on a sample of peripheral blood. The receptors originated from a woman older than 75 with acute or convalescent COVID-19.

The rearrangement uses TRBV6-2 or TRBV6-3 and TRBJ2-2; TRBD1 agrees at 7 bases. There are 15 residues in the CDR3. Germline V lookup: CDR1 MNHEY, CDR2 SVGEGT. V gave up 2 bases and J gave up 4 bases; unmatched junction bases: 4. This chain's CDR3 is CASSYVQGLTGELFF. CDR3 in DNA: TGTGCCAGCAGTTACGTACAGGGGCTCACCGGGGAGCTGTTTTTT.

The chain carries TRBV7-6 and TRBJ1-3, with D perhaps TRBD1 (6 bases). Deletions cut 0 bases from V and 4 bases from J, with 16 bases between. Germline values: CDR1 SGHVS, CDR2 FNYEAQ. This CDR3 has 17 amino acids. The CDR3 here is CASSLAPHGTTGNTIYF. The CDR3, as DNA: TGTGCCAGCAGCTTAGCTCCCCACGGGACAACCGGAAACACCATATATTTT.

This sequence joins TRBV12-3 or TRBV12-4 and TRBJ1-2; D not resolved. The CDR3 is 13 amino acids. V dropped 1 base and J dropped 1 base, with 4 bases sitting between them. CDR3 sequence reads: CASSLDSNYGYTF. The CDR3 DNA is TGTGCCAGCAGTTTAGACAGTAACTATGGCTACACCTTC.

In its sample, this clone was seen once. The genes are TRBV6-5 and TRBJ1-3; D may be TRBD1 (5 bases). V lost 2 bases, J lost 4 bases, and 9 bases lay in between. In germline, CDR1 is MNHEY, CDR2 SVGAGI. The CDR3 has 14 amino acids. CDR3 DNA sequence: TGTGCCAGCAGTTACCAGGGCTGGGGAAACACCATATATTTT. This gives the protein CASSYQGWGNTIYF.

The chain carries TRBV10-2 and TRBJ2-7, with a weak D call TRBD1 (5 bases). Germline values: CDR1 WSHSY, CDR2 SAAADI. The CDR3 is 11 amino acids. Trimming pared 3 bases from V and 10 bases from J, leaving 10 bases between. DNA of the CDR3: TGCGCCAGCAGTGACAGGGAAGATCAGTACTTC. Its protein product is CASSDREDQYF.

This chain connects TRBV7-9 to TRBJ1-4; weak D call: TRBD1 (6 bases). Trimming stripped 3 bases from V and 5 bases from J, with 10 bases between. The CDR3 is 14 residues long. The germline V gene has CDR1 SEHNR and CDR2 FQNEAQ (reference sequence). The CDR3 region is CASSLRGGNEKLFF. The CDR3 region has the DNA TGTGCCAGCAGCTTGAGGGGGGGAAATGAAAAACTGTTTTTT.

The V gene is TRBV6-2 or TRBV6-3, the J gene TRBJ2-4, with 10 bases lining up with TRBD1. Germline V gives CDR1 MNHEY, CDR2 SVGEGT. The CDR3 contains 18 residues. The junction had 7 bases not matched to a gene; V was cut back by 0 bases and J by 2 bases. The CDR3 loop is CASSYSTGTGDSKNIQYF. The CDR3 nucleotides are TGTGCCAGCAGTTACTCTACCGGGACAGGGGACTCCAAAAACATTCAGTACTTC.

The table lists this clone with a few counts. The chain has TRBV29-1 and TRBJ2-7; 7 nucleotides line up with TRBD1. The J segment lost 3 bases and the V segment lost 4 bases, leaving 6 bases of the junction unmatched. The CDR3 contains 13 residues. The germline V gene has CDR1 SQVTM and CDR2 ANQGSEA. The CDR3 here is CSVGRQGLYEQYF. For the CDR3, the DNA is TGCAGCGTTGGGAGACAGGGTCTCTACGAGCAGTACTTC.

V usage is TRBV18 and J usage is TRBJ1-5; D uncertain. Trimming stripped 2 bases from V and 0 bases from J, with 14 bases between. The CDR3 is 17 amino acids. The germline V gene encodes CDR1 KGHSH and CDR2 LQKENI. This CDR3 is CASSPTPGSYSNQPQHF. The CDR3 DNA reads TGTGCCAGCTCACCAACGCCGGGGTCTTATAGCAATCAGCCCCAGCATTTT.

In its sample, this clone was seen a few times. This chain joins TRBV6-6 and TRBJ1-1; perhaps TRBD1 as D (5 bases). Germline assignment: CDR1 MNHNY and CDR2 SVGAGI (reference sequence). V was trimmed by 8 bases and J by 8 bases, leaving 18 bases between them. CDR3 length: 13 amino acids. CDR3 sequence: CASEEVGQTEAFF. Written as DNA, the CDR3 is TGTGCCAGCGAAGAAGTGGGGCAAACAGAAGCTTTCTTT.

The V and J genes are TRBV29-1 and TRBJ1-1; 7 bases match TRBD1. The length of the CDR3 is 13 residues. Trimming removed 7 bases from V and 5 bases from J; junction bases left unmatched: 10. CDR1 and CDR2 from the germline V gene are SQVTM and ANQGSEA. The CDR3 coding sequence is TGCAGCGCCCGGACAGGACAAGATACTGAAGCTTTCTTT. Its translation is CSARTGQDTEAFF.

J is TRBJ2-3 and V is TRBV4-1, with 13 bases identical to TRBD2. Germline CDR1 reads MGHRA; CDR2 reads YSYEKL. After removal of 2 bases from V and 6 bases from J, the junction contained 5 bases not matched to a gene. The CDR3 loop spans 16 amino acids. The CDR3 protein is CASSQTSGGALDTQYF. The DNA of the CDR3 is TGCGCCAGCAGCCAAACTAGCGGGGGGGCGTTGGATACGCAGTATTTT.

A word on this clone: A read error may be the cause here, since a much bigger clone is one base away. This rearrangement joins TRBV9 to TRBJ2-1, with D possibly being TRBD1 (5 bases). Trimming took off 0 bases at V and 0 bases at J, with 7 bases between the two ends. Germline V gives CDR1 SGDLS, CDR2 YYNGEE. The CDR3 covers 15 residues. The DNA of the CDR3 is TGTGCCAGCAGCGTAGGACAGAGCTCCTACAATGAGCAGTTCTTC. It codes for CASSVGQSSYNEQFF.

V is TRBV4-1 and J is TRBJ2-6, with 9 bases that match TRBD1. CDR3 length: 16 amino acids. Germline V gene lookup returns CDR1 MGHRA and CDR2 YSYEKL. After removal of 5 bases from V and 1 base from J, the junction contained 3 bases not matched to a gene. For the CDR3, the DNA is TGCGCCAGCAGCACACAGGGGGCGTCTGGGGCCAACGTCCTGACTTTC. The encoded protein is CASSTQGASGANVLTF.

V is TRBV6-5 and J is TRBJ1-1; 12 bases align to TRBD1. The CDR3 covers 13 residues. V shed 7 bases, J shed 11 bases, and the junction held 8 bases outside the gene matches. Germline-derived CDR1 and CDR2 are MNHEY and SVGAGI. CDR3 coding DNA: TGTGCCAGCACCCAGGGACAGGGGGCGCGGGCTTTCTTT. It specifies CASTQGQGARAFF.

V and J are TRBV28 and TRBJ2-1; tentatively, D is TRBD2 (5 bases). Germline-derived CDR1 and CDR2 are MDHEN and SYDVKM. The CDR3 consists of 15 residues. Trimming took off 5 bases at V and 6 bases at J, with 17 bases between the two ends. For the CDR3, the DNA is TGTGCCAGCAGTCCTAATACCCTCACTAGCAATGAGCAGTTCTTC. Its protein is CASSPNTLTSNEQFF. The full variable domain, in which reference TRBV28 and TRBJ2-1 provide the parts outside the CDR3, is DVKVTQSSRYLVKRTGEKVFLECVQDMDHENMFWYRQDPGLGLRLIYFSYDVKMKEKGDIPEGYSVSREKKERFSLILESASTNQTSMYLCASSPNTLTSNEQFFGPGTRLTVL.

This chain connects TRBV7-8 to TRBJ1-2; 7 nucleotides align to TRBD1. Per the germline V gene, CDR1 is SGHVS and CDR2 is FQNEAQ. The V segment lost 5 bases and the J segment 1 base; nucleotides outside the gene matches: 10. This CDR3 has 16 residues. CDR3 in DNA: TGTGCCAGCAGCAAGGACAGGAATGTTCTTAACTATGGCTACACCTTC. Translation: CASSKDRNVLNYGYTF.

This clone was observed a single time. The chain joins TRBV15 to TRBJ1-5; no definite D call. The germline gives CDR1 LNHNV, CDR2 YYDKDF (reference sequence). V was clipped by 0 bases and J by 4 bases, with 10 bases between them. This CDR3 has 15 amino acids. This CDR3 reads CATSRDLIRNQPQHF. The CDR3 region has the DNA TGTGCCACCAGCAGAGATCTAATCAGGAATCAGCCCCAGCATTTT.

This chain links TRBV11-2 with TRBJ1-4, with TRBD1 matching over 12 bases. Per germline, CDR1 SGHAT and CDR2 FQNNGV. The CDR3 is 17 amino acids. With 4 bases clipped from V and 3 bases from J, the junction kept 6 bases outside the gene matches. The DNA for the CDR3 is TGTGCCAGCAGCTCCGGGACAGGGGGCGCCCCTAATGAAAAACTGTTTTTT. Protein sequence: CASSSGTGGAPNEKLFF.

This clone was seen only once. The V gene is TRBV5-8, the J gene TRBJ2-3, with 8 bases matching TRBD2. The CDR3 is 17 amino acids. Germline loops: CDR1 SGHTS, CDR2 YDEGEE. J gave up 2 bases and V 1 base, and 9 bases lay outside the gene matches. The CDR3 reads CASSLLRAGAITDTQYF. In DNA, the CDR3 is TGTGCCAGCAGCTTGTTGCGAGCGGGGGCCATCACAGATACGCAGTATTTT.

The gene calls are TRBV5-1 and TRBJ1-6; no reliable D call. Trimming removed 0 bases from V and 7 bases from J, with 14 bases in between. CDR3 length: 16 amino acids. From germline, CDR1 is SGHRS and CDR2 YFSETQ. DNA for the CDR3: TGCGCCAGCAGCTTGGGACCTACAGAATCCAATTCACCCCTCCACTTT. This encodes CASSLGPTESNSPLHF.

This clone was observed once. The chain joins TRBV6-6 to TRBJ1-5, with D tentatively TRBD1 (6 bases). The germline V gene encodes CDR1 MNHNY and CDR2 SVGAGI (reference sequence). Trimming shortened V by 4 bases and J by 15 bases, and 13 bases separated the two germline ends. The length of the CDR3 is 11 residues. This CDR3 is CASSSGTSLHF. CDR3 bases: TGTGCCAGCAGTTCCGGGACATCGCTGCATTTT.

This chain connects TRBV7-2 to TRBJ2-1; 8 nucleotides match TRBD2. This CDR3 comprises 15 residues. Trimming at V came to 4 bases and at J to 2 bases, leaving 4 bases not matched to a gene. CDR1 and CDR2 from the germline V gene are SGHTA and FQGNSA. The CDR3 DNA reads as TGTGCCAGCAGCTCAACTAGCGGTGCCTACAATGAGCAGTTCTTC. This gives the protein CASSSTSGAYNEQFF.

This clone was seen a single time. CDR3 in amino acids: CASPGVTEAFF. The CDR3 bases are TGTGCCAGCCCGGGGGTCACTGAAGCTTTCTTT. The chain couples TRBV2 to TRBJ1-1, with TRBD1 as a possible D gene (5 bases). This CDR3 has 11 amino acids. Trimming took off 8 bases at V and 4 bases at J, with 8 bases between the two ends. Germline CDR1 is SNHLY and CDR2 is FYNNEI. The entire variable domain, with the rest obtained from reference TRBV2 and TRBJ1-1, is as follows: EPEVTQTPSHQVTQMGQEVILRCVPISNHLYFYWYRQILGQKVEFLVSFYNNEISEKSEIFDDQFSVERPDGSNFTLKIRSTKLEDSAMYFCASPGVTEAFFGQGTRLTVV.

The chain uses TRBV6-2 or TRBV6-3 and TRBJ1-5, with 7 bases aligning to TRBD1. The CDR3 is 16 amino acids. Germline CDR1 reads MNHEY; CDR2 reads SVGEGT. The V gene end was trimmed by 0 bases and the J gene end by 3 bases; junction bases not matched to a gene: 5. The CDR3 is CASSYSKGAANQPQHF. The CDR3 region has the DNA TGTGCCAGCAGTTACTCGAAGGGGGCCGCCAATCAGCCCCAGCATTTT.

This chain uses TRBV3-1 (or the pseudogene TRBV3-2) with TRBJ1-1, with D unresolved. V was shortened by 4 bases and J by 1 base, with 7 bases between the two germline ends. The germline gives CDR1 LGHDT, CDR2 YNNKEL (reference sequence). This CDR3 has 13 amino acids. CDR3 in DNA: TGTGCCAGCAGCCGGCGGGGGAACACTGAAGCTTTCTTT. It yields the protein CASSRRGNTEAFF.

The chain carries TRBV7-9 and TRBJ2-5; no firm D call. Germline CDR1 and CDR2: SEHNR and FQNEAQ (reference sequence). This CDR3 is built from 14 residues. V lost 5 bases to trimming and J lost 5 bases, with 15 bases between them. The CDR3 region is CASSQRLTEETQYF. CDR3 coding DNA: TGTGCCAGCAGCCAAAGGCTAACGGAGGAGACCCAGTACTTC. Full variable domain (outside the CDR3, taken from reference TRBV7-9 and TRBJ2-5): DTGVSQNPRHKITKRGQNVTFRCDPISEHNRLYWYRQTLGQGPEFLTYFQNEAQLEKSRLLSDRFSAERPKGSFSTLEIQRTEQGDSAMYLCASSQRLTEETQYFGPGTRLLVL.

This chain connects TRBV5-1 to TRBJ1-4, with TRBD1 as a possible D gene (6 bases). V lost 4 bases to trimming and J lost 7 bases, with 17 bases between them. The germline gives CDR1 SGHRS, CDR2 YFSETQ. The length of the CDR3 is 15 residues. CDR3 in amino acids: CASSPGGGWGEKLFF. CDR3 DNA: TGCGCCAGCAGCCCGGGGGGGGGCTGGGGTGAAAAACTGTTTTTT.